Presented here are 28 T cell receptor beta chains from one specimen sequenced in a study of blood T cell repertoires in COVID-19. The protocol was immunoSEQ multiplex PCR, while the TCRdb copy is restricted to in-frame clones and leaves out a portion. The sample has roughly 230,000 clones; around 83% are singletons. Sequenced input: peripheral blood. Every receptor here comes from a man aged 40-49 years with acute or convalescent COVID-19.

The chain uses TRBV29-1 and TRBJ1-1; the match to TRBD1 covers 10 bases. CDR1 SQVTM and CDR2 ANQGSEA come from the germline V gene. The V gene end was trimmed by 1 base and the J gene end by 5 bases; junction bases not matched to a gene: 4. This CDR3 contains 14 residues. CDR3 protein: CSVEGQGATTEAFF. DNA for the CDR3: TGCAGCGTTGAAGGACAGGGGGCAACGACTGAAGCTTTCTTT. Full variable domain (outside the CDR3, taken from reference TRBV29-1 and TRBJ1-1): SAVISQKPSRDICQRGTSLTIQCQVDSQVTMMFWYRQQPGQSLTLIATANQGSEATYESGFVIDKFPISRPNLTFSTLTVSNMSPEDSSIYLCSVEGQGATTEAFFGQGTRLTVV.

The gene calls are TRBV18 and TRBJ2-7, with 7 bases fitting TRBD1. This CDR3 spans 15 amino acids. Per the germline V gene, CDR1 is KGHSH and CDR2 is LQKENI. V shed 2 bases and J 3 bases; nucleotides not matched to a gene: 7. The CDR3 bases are TGTGCCAGCTCACCAACCCCGGGACAGAACTACGAGCAGTACTTC. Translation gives CASSPTPGQNYEQYF.

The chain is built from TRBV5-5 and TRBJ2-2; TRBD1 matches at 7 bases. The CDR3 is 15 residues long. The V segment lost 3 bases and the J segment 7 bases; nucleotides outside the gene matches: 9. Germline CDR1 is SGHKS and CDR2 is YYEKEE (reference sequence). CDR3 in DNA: TGTGCCAGCAGCTCTATACAGGGGCAATTCGGGGAGCTGTTTTTT. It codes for CASSSIQGQFGELFF.

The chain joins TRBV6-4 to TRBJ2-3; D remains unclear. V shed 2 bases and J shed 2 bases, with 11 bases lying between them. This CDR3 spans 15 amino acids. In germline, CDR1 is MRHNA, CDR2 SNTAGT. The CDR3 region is CASSDDLAPTDTQYF. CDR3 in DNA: TGTGCCAGCAGTGACGATTTAGCCCCCACAGATACGCAGTATTTT.

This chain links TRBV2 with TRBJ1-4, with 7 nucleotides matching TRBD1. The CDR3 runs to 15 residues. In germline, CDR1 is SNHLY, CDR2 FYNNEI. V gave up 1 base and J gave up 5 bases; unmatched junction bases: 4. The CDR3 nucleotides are TGTGCCAGCAGTGAAGGGGCAGGGGGGAATGAAAAACTGTTTTTT. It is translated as CASSEGAGGNEKLFF.

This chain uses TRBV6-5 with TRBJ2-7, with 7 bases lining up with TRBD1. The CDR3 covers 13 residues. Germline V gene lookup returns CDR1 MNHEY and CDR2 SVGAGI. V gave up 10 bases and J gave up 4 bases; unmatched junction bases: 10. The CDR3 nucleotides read TGTGCCATAATTGGGGACAGTCAGTACGAGCAGTACTTC. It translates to CAIIGDSQYEQYF.

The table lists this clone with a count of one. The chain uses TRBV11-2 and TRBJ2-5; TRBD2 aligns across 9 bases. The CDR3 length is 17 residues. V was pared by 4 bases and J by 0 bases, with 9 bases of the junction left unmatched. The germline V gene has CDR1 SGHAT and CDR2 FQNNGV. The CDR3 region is CASSSPRLAANQETQYF. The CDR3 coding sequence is TGTGCCAGCAGCTCTCCCCGACTAGCGGCGAACCAAGAGACCCAGTACTTC.

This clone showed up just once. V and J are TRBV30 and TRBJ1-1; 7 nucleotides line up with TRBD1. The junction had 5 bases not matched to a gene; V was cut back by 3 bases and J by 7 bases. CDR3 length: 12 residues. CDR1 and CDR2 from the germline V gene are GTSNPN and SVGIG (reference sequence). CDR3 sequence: CAWSAQGDEAFF. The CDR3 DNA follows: TGTGCCTGGAGCGCCCAGGGGGATGAAGCTTTCTTT.

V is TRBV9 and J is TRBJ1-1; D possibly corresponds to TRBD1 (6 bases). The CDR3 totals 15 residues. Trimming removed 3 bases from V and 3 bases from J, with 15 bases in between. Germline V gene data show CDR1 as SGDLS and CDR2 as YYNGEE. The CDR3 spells CASSALQGGYTEAFF. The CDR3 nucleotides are TGTGCCAGCAGCGCACTACAGGGAGGGTACACTGAAGCTTTCTTT.

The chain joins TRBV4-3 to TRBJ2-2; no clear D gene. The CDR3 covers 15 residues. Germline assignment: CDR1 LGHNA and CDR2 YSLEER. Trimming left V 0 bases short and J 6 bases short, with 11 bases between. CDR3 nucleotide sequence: TGCGCCAGCAGCCAAGATAGGCAGCAGGCCGGGGAGCTGTTTTTT. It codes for CASSQDRQQAGELFF.

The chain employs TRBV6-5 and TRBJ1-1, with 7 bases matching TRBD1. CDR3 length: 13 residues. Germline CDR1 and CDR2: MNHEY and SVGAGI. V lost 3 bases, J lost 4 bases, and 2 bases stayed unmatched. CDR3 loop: CASSYRTGTEAFF. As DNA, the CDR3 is TGTGCCAGCAGTTATCGGACAGGCACTGAAGCTTTCTTT.

The CDR3 DNA sequence: TGTGCCAGCAGCTATCCAGGGAACGAGCAGTACTTC. Translated, it gives CASSYPGNEQYF. The V and J genes are TRBV5-6 and TRBJ2-7; a possible D gene is TRBD1 (5 bases). The germline V gene has CDR1 SGHDT and CDR2 YYEEEE. V was cut by 3 bases and J by 5 bases, with 9 bases left in between. This CDR3 is built from 12 residues.

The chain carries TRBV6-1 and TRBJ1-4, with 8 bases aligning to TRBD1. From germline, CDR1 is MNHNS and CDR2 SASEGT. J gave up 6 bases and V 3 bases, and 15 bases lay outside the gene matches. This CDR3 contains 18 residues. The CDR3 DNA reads TGTGCCAGCAGTGATATCGGGACAGGACGAGGGCGACATGAAAAACTGTTTTTT. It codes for CASSDIGTGRGRHEKLFF.

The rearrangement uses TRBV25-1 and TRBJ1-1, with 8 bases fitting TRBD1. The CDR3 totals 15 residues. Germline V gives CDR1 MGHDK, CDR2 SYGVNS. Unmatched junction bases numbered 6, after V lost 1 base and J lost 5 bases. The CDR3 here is CASSESGGRGTEAFF. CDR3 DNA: TGTGCCAGCAGTGAATCAGGGGGCAGAGGTACTGAAGCTTTCTTT.

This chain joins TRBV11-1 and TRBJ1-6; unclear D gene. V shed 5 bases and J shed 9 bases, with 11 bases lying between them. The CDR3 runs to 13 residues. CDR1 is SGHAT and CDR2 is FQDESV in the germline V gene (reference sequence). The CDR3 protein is CASSLTFGSPLHF. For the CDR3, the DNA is TGTGCCAGCAGCCTGACATTCGGTTCACCCCTCCACTTT.

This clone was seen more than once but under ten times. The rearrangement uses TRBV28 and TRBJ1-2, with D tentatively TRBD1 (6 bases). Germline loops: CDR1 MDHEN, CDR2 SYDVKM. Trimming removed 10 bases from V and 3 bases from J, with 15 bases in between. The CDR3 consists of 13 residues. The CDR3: CATETGLDYGYTF. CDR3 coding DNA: TGTGCCACGGAGACAGGTCTTGACTATGGCTACACCTTC.

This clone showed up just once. The DNA for the CDR3 is TGTGCCAGCACGGGGGGAGGGGGGAAATCCTACGAGCAGTACTTC. Translating it yields CASTGGGGKSYEQYF. The chain uses TRBV6-5 and TRBJ2-7; a weak D match, TRBD2 (7 bases). The germline V gene encodes CDR1 MNHEY and CDR2 SVGAGI. V gave up 7 bases and J gave up 1 base, with 17 bases separating them. The CDR3 is made up of 15 amino acids.

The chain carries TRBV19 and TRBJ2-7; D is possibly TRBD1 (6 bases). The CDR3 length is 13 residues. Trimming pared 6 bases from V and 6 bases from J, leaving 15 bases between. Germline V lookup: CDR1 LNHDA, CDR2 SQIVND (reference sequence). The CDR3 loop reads CASSRRGLAEQYF. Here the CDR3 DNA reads TGTGCCAGTAGCCGCAGGGGCCTCGCCGAGCAGTACTTC.

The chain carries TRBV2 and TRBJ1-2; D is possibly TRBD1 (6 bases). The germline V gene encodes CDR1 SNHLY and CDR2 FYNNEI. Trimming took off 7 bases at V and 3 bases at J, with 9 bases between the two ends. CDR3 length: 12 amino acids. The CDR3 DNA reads TGTGCCAGCACCAGGGGTTACTATGGCTACACCTTC. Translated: CASTRGYYGYTF.

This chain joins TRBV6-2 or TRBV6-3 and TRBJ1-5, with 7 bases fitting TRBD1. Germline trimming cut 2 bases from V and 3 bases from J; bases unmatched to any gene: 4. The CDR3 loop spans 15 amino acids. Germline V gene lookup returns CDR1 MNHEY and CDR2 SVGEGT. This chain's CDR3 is CASSYEGQINQPQHF. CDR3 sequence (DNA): TGTGCCAGCAGTTACGAGGGACAGATCAATCAGCCCCAGCATTTT.

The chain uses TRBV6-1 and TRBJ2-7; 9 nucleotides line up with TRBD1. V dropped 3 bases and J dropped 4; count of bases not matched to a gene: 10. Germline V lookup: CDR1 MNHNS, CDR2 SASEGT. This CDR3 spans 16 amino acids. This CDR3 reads CASSDHEGQGGYEQYF. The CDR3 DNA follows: TGTGCCAGCAGTGATCACGAGGGACAGGGTGGTTACGAGCAGTACTTC.

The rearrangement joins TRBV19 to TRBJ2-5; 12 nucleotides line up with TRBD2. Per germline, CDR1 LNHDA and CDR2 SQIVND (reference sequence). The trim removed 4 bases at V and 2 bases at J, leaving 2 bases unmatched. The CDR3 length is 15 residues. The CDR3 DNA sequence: TGTGCCAGTAGTACTGGACTAGCGGGACAAGAGACCCAGTACTTC. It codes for CASSTGLAGQETQYF.

DNA of the CDR3: TGTGCCAGCACCCGACAGGGCAATCAGCCCCAGCATTTT. Amino acid sequence: CASTRQGNQPQHF. The rearrangement joins TRBV2 to TRBJ1-5; TRBD1 is a possible D gene (6 bases). The V end was cut by 7 bases, the J end by 2 bases, with 9 bases between. CDR3 length: 13 amino acids. The germline V gene has CDR1 SNHLY and CDR2 FYNNEI.

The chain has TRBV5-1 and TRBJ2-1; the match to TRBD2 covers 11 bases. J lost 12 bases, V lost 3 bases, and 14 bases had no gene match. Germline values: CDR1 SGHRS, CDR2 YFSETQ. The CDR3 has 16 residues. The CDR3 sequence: CASSSGLAGGQEGQFF. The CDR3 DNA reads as TGCGCCAGCAGCTCCGGGCTAGCGGGGGGCCAGGAGGGGCAGTTCTTC.

CDR3 in DNA: TGTGCCAGCAGCGTACAGGGGTCTAGGGGTATGAACACTGAAGCTTTCTTT. Its translation is CASSVQGSRGMNTEAFF. The rearrangement uses TRBV9 and TRBJ1-1; the D gene is possibly TRBD1 (6 bases). Germline-derived CDR1 and CDR2 are SGDLS and YYNGEE. This CDR3 contains 17 residues. V was pared by 1 base and J by 0 bases, with 16 bases between.

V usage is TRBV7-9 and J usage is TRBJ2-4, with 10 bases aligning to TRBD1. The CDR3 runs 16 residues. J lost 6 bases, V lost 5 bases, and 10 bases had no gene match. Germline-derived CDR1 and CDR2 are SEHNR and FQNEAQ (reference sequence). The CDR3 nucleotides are TGTGCCAGCAGCCTGACAGGGGGCCCGTCGAGAAACATTCAGTACTTC. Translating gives CASSLTGGPSRNIQYF.

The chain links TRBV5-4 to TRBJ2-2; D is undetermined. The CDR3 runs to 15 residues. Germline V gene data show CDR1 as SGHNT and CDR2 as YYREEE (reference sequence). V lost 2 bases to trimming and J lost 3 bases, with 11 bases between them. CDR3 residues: CASSFGGEYTGELFF. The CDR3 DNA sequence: TGTGCCAGCAGCTTCGGCGGCGAATACACCGGGGAGCTGTTTTTT.

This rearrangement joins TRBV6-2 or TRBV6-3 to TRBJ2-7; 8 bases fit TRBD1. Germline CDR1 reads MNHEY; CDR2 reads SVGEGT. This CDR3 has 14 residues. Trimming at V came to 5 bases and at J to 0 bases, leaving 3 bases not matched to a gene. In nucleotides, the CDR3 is TGTGCCAGCAGTCCAGGACAGGGCTCCTACGAGCAGTACTTC. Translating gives CASSPGQGSYEQYF.